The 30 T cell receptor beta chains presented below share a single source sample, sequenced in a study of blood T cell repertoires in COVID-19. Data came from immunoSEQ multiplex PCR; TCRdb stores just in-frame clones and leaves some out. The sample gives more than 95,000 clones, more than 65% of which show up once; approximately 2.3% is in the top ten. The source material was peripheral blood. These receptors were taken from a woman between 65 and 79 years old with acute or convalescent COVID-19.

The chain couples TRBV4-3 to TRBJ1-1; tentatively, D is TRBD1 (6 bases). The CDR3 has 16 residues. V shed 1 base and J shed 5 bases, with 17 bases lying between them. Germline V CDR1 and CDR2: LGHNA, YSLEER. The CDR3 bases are TGCGCCAGCAGCCAAGCCTCCAGGGGAGGGTATACTGAAGCTTTCTTT. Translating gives CASSQASRGGYTEAFF.

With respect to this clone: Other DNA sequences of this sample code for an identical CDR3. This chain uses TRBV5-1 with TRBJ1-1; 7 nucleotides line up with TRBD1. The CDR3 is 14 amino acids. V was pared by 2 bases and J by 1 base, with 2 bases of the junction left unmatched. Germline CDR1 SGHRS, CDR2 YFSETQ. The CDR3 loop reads CASSLGTANTEAFF. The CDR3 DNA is TGCGCCAGCAGCTTAGGGACAGCGAACACTGAAGCTTTCTTT.

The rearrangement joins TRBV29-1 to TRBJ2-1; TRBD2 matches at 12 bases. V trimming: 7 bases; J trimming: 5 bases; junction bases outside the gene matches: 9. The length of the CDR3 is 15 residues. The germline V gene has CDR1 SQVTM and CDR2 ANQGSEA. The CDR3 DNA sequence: TGCAGCGCATTGAGACTAGCGGGAGTTAACAATGAGCAGTTCTTC. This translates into CSALRLAGVNNEQFF.

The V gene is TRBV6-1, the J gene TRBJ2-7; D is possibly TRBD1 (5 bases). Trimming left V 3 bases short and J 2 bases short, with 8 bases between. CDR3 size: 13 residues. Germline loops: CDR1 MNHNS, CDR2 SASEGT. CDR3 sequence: CASSDRVAYEQYF. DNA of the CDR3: TGTGCCAGCAGTGACAGGGTAGCCTACGAGCAGTACTTC.

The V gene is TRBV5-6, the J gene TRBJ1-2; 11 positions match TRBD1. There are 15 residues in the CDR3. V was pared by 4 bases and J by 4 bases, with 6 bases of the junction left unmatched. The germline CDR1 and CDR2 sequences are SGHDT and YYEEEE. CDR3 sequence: CASSQGQGAVYGYTF. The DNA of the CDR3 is TGTGCCAGCAGCCAAGGACAGGGGGCGGTCTATGGCTACACCTTC. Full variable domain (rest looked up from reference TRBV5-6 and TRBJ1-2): DAGVTQSPTHLIKTRGQQVTLRCSPKSGHDTVSWYQQALGQGPQFIFQYYEEEERQRGNFPDRFSGHQFPNYSSELNVNALLLGDSALYLCASSQGQGAVYGYTFGSGTRLTVV.

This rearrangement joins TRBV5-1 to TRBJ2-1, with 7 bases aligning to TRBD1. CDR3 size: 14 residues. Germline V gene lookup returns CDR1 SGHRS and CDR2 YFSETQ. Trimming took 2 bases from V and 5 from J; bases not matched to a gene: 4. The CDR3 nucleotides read TGCGCCAGCAGCTTAGACAGGGTGGACAATGAGCAGTTCTTC. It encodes CASSLDRVDNEQFF.

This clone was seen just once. DNA of the CDR3: TGCAGCGTTGCGGGGGGTTTCACAGATACGCAGTATTTT. Amino acids: CSVAGGFTDTQYF. The chain carries TRBV29-1 and TRBJ2-3; TRBD2 agrees at 7 bases. This CDR3 is built from 13 residues. Germline V gene data show CDR1 as SQVTM and CDR2 as ANQGSEA. V shed 4 bases and J 2 bases; nucleotides not matched to a gene: 3.

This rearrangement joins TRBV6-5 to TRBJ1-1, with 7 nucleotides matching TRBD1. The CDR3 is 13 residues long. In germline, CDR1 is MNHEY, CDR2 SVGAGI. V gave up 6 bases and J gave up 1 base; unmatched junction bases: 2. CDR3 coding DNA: TGTGCCAGCAGAAGGACAGGGAACACTGAAGCTTTCTTT. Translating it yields CASRRTGNTEAFF.

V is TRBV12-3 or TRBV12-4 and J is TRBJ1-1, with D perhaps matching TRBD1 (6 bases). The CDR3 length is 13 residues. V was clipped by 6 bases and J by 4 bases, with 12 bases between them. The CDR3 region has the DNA TGTGCCAGCAGGCGCACAGGGCCCACTGAAGCTTTCTTT. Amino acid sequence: CASRRTGPTEAFF.

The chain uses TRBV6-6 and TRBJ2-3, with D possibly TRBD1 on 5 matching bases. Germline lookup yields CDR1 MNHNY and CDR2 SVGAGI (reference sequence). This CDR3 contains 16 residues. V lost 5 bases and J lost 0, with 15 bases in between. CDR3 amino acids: CASSAQQATSTDTQYF. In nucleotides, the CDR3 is TGTGCCAGCAGTGCCCAACAGGCAACTAGCACAGATACGCAGTATTTT.

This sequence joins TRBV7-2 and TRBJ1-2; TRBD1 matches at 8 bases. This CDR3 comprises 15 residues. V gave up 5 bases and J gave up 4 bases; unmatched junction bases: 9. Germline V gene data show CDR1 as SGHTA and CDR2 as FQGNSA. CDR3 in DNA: TGTGCCAGCAGCCCCTACAGGGGGGCGGTCTATGGCTACACCTTC. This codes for CASSPYRGAVYGYTF.

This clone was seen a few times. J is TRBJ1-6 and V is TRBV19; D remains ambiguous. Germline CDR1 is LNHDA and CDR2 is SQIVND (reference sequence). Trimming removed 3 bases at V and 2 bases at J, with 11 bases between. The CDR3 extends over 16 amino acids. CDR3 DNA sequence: TGTGCCAGTAGTATCAGGCAGCTTACCTATAATTCACCCCTCCACTTT. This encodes CASSIRQLTYNSPLHF.

CDR3 nucleotide sequence: TGTGCCAGCAGCCTGGGACAGGGGAACACTGAAGCTTTCTTT. Translating gives CASSLGQGNTEAFF. The V gene is TRBV7-6, the J gene TRBJ1-1, with TRBD1 matching over 9 bases. The germline V gene has CDR1 SGHVS and CDR2 FNYEAQ. The CDR3 extends over 14 amino acids. The V and J ends lost 5 bases and 1 base, in that order; junction bases with no gene match: 2. The full variable domain, completed using reference TRBV7-6 and TRBJ1-1, is GAGVSQSPRYKVTKRGQDVALRCDPISGHVSLYWYRQALGQGPEFLTYFNYEAQQDKSGLPNDRFSAERPEGSISTLTIQRTEQRDSAMYRCASSLGQGNTEAFFGQGTRLTVV.

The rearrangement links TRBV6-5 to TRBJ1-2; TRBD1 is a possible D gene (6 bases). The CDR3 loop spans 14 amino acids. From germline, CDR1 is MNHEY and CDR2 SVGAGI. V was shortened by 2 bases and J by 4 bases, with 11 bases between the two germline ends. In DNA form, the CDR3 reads TGTGCCAGCAGTTACGCCCCAGGGGTCTATGGCTACACCTTC. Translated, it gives CASSYAPGVYGYTF.

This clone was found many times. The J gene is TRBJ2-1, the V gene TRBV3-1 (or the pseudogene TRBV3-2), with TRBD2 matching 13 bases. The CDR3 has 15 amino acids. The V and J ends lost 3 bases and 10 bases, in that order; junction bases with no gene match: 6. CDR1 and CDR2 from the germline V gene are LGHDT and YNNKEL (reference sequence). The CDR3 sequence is CASSHGTSGIWEQFF. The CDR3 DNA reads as TGTGCCAGCAGCCATGGGACTAGCGGGATTTGGGAGCAGTTCTTC.

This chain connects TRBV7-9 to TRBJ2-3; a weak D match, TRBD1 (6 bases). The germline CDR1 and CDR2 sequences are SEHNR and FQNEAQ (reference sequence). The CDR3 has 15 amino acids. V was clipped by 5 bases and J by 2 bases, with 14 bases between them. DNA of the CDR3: TGTGCCAGCAGCCACGGGACACACTCCACAGATACGCAGTATTTT. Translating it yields CASSHGTHSTDTQYF.

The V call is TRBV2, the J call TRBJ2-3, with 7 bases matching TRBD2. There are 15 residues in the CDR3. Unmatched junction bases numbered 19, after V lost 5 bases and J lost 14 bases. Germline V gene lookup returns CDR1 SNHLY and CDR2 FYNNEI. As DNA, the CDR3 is TGTGCCAGCAGTTCCGGGAGCGGGGCAAGAGAACGGGTGTATTTT. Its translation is CASSSGSGARERVYF.

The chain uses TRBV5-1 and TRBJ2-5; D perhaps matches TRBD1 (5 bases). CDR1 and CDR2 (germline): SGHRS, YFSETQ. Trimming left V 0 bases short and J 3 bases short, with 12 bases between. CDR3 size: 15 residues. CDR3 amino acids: CASSLGQGVKETQYF. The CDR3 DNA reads TGCGCCAGCAGCTTGGGGCAGGGTGTGAAAGAGACCCAGTACTTC. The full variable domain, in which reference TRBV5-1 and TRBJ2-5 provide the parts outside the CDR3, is KAGVTQTPRYLIKTRGQQVTLSCSPISGHRSVSWYQQTPGQGLQFLFEYFSETQRNKGNFPGRFSGRQFSNSRSEMNVSTLELGDSALYLCASSLGQGVKETQYFGPGTRLLVL.

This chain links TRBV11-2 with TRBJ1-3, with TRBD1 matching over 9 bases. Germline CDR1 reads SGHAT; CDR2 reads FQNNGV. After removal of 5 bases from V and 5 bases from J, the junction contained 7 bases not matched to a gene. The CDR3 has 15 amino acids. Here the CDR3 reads CASSPGTGTRNTIYF. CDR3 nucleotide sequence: TGTGCCAGCAGCCCAGGGACAGGGACAAGAAACACCATATATTTT.

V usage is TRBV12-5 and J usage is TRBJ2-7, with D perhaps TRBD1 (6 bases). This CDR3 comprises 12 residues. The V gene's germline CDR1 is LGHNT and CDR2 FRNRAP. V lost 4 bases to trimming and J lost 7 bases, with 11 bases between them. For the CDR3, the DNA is TGTGCTAGTGGTTCGCAGGGGCGGGAGCAGTACTTC. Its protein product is CASGSQGREQYF.

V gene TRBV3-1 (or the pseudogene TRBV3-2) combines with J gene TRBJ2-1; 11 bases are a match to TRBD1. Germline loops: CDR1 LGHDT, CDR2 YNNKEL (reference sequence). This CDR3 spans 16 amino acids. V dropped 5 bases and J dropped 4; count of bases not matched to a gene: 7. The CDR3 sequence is CASSLTGTGGYNEQFF. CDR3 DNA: TGTGCCAGCAGCTTAACCGGGACAGGGGGATACAATGAGCAGTTCTTC.

CDR3 protein: CASSPGQGLSKLFF. As DNA, the CDR3 is TGTGCCAGCAGTCCCGGACAGGGGTTGTCAAAACTGTTTTTT. The gene calls are TRBV27 and TRBJ1-4; 9 positions agree with TRBD1. The V gene's germline CDR1 is MNHEY and CDR2 SMNVEV (reference sequence). The CDR3 length is 14 residues. J lost 10 bases, V lost 5 bases, and 8 bases had no gene match.

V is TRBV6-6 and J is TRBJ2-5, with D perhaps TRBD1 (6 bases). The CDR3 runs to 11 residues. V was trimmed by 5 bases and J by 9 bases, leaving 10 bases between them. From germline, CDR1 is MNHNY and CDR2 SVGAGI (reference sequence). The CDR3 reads CASSTQGPQYF. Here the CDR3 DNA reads TGTGCCAGCAGTACACAGGGTCCCCAGTACTTC.

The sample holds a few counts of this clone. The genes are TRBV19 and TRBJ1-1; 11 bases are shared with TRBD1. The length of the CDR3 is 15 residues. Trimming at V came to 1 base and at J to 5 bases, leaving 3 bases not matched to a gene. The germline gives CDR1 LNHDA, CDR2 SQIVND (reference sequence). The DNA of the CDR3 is TGTGCCAGTAGTATAGTAGGGACAGGGGGAACTGAAGCTTTCTTT. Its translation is CASSIVGTGGTEAFF. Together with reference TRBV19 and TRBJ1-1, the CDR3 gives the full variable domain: DGGITQSPKYLFRKEGQNVTLSCEQNLNHDAMYWYRQDPGQGLRLIYYSQIVNDFQKGDIAEGYSVSREKKESFPLTVTSAQKNPTAFYLCASSIVGTGGTEAFFGQGTRLTVV.

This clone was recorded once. This chain's CDR3 is CASSQMGQVGQPQHF. CDR3 sequence (DNA): TGTGCCAGCAGCCAAATGGGACAGGTTGGTCAGCCCCAGCATTTT. This chain links TRBV3-1 (or the pseudogene TRBV3-2) with TRBJ1-5; 8 nucleotides align to TRBD1. CDR3 length: 15 residues. CDR1 and CDR2 (germline): LGHDT, YNNKEL (reference sequence). V was pared by 2 bases and J by 6 bases, with 6 bases of the junction left unmatched.

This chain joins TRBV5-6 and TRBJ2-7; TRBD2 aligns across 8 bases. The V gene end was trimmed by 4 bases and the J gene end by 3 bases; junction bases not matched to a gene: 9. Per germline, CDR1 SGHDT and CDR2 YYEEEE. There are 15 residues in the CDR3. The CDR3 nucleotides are TGTGCCAGCAGCCCCGTGGCGGGGGGCCTCTACGAGCAGTACTTC. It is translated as CASSPVAGGLYEQYF.

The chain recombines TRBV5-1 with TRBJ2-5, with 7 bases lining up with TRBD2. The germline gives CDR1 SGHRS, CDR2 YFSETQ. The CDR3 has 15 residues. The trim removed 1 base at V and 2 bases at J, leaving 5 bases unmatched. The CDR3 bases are TGCGCCAGCAGCTTGCCCAGCGGGGCGCAAGAGACCCAGTACTTC. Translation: CASSLPSGAQETQYF.

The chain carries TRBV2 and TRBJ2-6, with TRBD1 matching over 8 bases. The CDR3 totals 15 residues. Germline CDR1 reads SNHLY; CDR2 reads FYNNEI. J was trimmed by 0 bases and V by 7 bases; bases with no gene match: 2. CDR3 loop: CASITGGSGANVLTF. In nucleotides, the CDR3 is TGTGCCAGCATCACAGGGGGCTCTGGGGCCAACGTCCTGACTTTC.

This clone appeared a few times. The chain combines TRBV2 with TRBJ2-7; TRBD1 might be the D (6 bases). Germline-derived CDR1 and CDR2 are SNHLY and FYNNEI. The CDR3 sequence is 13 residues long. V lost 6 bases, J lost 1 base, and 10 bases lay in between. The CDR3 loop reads CASRQGQSYEQYF. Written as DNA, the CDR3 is TGTGCCAGCAGACAAGGACAGTCCTACGAGCAGTACTTC.

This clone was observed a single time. CDR3 protein: CSAPTGGTQYF. The CDR3, as DNA: TGCAGTGCCCCGACCGGGGGAACCCAGTACTTC. This rearrangement joins TRBV20-1 to TRBJ2-5; maybe TRBD2 (6 bases). CDR3 length: 11 residues. The V end was cut by 6 bases, the J end by 8 bases, with 13 bases between. CDR1 DFQATT and CDR2 SNEGSKA come from the germline V gene (reference sequence).